A selection of T cell receptor beta chains follows, all from one sample in a study of tumor-infiltrating lymphocytes in primary liver carcinoma. TCRdb redid the calling of the multiplex PCR reads with MiXCR, one entry per CDR3 protein. The data show 300,000 to 400,000 distinct CDR3 sequences, with around three fifths seen just once and roughly 8.9% held by the top ten. Sequencing was performed on peripheral blood. Receptors originate from a man aged 35-49 years with primary liver carcinoma and hepatitis B virus infection. Each CDR3 is given with its conserved first and last residue. A D gene is named only where the DNA matches it firmly. Part of the rows lack a size; the others show once, few, many or a class for expanded clones.

>TRBV6-6|TRBJ2-2|NA|few|17
TGTGCCAGCAGTAAGGGATGGCTAGTTGGTCACCCCGGGGAGCTGTTTTTT
CASSKGWLVGHPGELFF
>TRBV12-3/TRBV12-4|TRBJ2-1|NA|NA|14
TGTGCCAGCAGTTTTGAGCATACCTACGATGAGCAGTTCTTC
CASSFEHTYDEQFF
>TRBV5-4|TRBJ2-3|NA|NA|14
TGTGCCAGCAGCGCTACTAATGGGGCAGATACGCAGTATTTT
CASSATNGADTQYF
>TRBV16|TRBJ1-1|TRBD1|NA|15
TGTGCCAGCAGCCCTATGACAGGGCTTGACTCTGAAGCTTTCTTT
CASSPMTGLDSEAFF
>TRBV5-1|TRBJ2-7|NA|few|14
TGCGCCAGCAGCTTGACAGGGGGGGGCTACGAGCAGTACTTC
CASSLTGGGYEQYF
>TRBV5-1|TRBJ1-4|NA|NA|14
TGCGCCAGCAGCTTCGGCGGGGGCGGTGAAAAACTGTTTTTT
CASSFGGGGEKLFF
>TRBV28|TRBJ1-6|NA|NA|15
TGTGCCAGCAGCGCAGCAACCTTCTATAATTCACCCCTCCACTTT
CASSAATFYNSPLHF
>TRBV30|TRBJ2-2|TRBD2|NA|15
TGTGCCTGGAGTGGGACTAGTTTACGCGCCGGGGAGCTGTTTTTT
CAWSGTSLRAGELFF
>TRBV5-5|TRBJ2-7|NA|once|14
TGTGCCAGCGACTACGGGGAGGACTACAATGAGCAGTACTTC
CASDYGEDYNEQYF
>TRBV29-1|TRBJ1-1|NA|many|12
TGCAGCGTTGAGAAGGGGAACACTGAAGCTTTCTTT
CSVEKGNTEAFF
>TRBV10-3|TRBJ1-1|NA|few|11
TGTGCCATCAGGCGGGTGAATGAAGCTTTCTTT
CAIRRVNEAFF
>TRBV5-1|TRBJ2-5|NA|NA|14
TGCGCCAGCAGCATTCAGGGACTGGGGGAGACCCTGTACTTC
CASSIQGLGETLYF
>TRBV6-2/TRBV6-3|TRBJ1-5|TRBD1|many|15
TGTGCCAGCAGCGACCGGACAGGGTCTTTTCAGCCCCAGCATTTT
CASSDRTGSFQPQHF
>TRBV29-1|TRBJ2-5|NA|NA|14
TGCAGTGCGGACGGTGGGGGCGCAGACGAGACCCAGTACTTC
CSADGGGADETQYF
>TRBV6-2/TRBV6-3|TRBJ2-1|NA|many|13
TGTGCCAGCAGTTACGACCCTTACAATGAGCAGTTCTTC
CASSYDPYNEQFF
>TRBV6-2/TRBV6-3|TRBJ2-7|NA|NA|15
TGTGCCAGCAGTTACTCTGCGGAGAGCTCCTACGAGGAGTACTTC
CASSYSAESSYEEYF
>TRBV14|TRBJ2-7|NA|few|15
TGTGCCAGCAGTTGGGCGGCGAAACCATCCTACGAGCAGTACTTC
CASSWAAKPSYEQYF
>TRBV5-5|TRBJ2-1|NA|NA|13
TGTGCCAGTAGCTACCGAACGGGCAATGACCAGTTCTTC
CASSYRTGNDQFF
>TRBV10-1|TRBJ2-2|NA|NA|17
TGCGCCAGCAGTGATGTTGGCCTAGTGGGGAACACCGGGGAGCTGTTTTTT
CASSDVGLVGNTGELFF
>TRBV18|TRBJ2-5|TRBD2|NA|14
TGTGCCAGCTCACTCGGACTAGCGAAGGAGACCCAGTACTTC
CASSLGLAKETQYF
>TRBV30|TRBJ2-3|NA|NA|13
TGTGCCTGGGACAAGGGGGGAGCAGATACGCAGTATTTT
CAWDKGGADTQYF
>TRBV29-1|TRBJ2-1|NA|NA|20
TGCAGCATCCAACCCGAGCTCCGGACAGGGAGGCTAGCGGCTGACAATGAGCAGCTCTTC
CSIQPELRTGRLAADNEQLF
>TRBV5-6|TRBJ2-7|NA|NA|15
TGTGCCAGCAGCTCATCCGGGACTCTATCCTACGAGCAGTACTTC
CASSSSGTLSYEQYF
>TRBV12-3/TRBV12-4|TRBJ2-7|NA|once|14
TGTGCCAGCGGTTTAGCATCAGAGCCCAACGAGCAGTACTTC
CASGLASEPNEQYF
>TRBV10-3|TRBJ2-1|NA|NA|13
TGTGCCATTCACGGAGGCACGTACAATGAGCAGTTCTTC
CAIHGGTYNEQFF
>TRBV2|TRBJ1-1|NA|NA|14
TGTGCCAGCTCCCCTCGACGGGGAGGGACTGAAGCTTTCTTT
CASSPRRGGTEAFF
>TRBV12-3/TRBV12-4|TRBJ2-6|NA|NA|15
TGTGTCAGCAGTTTACGTGTCTCTGGGGCCAACGTCCTGACTTTC
CVSSLRVSGANVLTF
>TRBV5-1|TRBJ2-1|TRBD2|once|16
TGCGCCAGCAGCCCCAGGGAGGGAGGGGTCTACAATGAGCAGTTCTTC
CASSPREGGVYNEQFF
>TRBV6-5|TRBJ2-1|NA|NA|14
TGTGTCAGCAGCCCCCGGGACACGGAAAATGAGCAGTTCTTC
CVSSPRDTENEQFF
>TRBV29-1|TRBJ2-7|NA|many|12
TGCAGCGTTGGGTTTCCCTCCTACGAGCAGTACTTC
CSVGFPSYEQYF
>TRBV6-6|TRBJ2-1|TRBD2|NA|14
TGTGCCAACAATCCGACTAGCGGAAACAATGAGCAGTTCTTC
CANNPTSGNNEQFF
>TRBV4-3|TRBJ2-3|TRBD2|many|16
TGCGCCAGCAGCCAGGCTAGCGGGAGGACCCTGGATACGCAGTATTTT
CASSQASGRTLDTQYF
>TRBV4-2|TRBJ1-1|NA|many|13
TGTGCCAGCAGCCAAGATGGCTTGGGGCCGGCTTTCTTT
CASSQDGLGPAFF
>TRBV5-4|TRBJ1-6|NA|few|16
TGTGCCAGCAGCTTCAAATCAGGGTCCTATAATTCACCCCTCCACTTT
CASSFKSGSYNSPLHF
>TRBV6-1|TRBJ2-2|TRBD1|NA|16
TGTGCCAGCAGTCTTCCCGGGACAGGAAGCACCGGGGAGCTGTTTTTT
CASSLPGTGSTGELFF
>TRBV6-2/TRBV6-3|TRBJ1-6|TRBD1|once|15
TGTGGCAGCAGCGATCGGACAGGGAGCGGTCCACCCCTCCACTTT
CGSSDRTGSGPPLHF
>TRBV5-1|TRBJ2-1|TRBD1|NA|14
TGCGCCAGCAGCTGGGGGGACAGGCACAATGAGCAGTTCTTC
CASSWGDRHNEQFF
>TRBV5-1|TRBJ2-2|NA|once|16
TGCGCCAGCCGCTGGGGGAGAGGGGACGACACCGGGGAGCTGTTTTTT
CASRWGRGDDTGELFF
>TRBV11-1|TRBJ2-2|NA|many|16
TGTGCCAGCAGCTTACTGCGGGGTTCGAACACCGGGGAGCTGTTTTTT
CASSLLRGSNTGELFF
>TRBV11-2|TRBJ2-3|NA|once|17
TGTGCTAGCAGCTTATCATTTGGGAGGCCGAGCGCAGATACGCAGTATTTT
CASSLSFGRPSADTQYF
>TRBV19|TRBJ2-2|NA|NA|14
TGTGCCAGTAGGGGGCTTGTGAACACCGGGGAGCTGTTTTTT
CASRGLVNTGELFF
>TRBV12-3/TRBV12-4|TRBJ2-1|NA|NA|14
TGTACCAGCAGTTTGGGGCGGGCAGGCAATGAGCAGTTCTTC
CTSSLGRAGNEQFF
>TRBV11-2|TRBJ2-5|TRBD2|many|16
TGTGCCAGCAGCTTAGGGGCTAGCGGGAGTCGGGAGGCCCAGTACTTC
CASSLGASGSREAQYF
>TRBV30|TRBJ2-1|NA|NA|15
TGTGCCCGGAGTGTAAAGCACGTATCCTACAATGAGCAGTTCTTC
CARSVKHVSYNEQFF
>TRBV14|TRBJ2-1|NA|NA|14
TGTGCCAGCAGATCGGGACCAGCGGCGAATGAGCAGTTCTTC
CASRSGPAANEQFF
>TRBV5-5|TRBJ1-5|TRBD1|NA|14
TGTGCCAGCACCCAGGGACAGGGGGAACGGCCCCAGCATTTT
CASTQGQGERPQHF
>TRBV13|TRBJ2-3|NA|few|16
TGTGCCAGCAGTCTACGTGTGGGGATTCGAACAGATACGCAGTATTTT
CASSLRVGIRTDTQYF
>TRBV24-1|TRBJ2-7|NA|NA|17
TGTGCCACCAGCTCCGGGGTAGGTAGGGACCGTCTACGGGAGCAGTACTTC
CATSSGVGRDRLREQYF
>TRBV4-1|TRBJ2-7|NA|few|15
TGCGCCAGCAGCCACCCGTCCCGAGGAACCTACGAGCAGTACTTC
CASSHPSRGTYEQYF
>TRBV2|TRBJ1-4|TRBD1|NA|15
TGTGCCAGCAGCCCCCTGACAGGGGATACTGAAAAACTGTTTTTT
CASSPLTGDTEKLFF
>TRBV4-3|TRBJ1-1|NA|many|15
TGCGCCAGCAGCCAAGATCCCTCTGGAAACACTGAAGCTTTCTTT
CASSQDPSGNTEAFF
>TRBV4-3|TRBJ1-1|TRBD1|NA|14
TGCGCCAGCAGCCAAGGGGGGACAGGGGGCGTGGCTTTCTTT
CASSQGGTGGVAFF